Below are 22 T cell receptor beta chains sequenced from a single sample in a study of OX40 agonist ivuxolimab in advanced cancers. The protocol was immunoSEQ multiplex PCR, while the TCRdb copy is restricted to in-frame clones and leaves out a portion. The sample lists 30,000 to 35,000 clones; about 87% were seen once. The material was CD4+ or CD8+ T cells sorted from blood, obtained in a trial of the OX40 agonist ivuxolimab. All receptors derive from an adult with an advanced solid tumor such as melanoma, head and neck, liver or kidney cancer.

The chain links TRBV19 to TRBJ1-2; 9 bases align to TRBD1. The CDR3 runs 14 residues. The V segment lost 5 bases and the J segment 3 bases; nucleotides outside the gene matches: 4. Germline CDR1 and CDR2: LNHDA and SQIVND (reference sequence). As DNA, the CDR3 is TGTGCCAGTAGTCAACAGGGGGCTTACTATGGCTACACCTTC. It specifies CASSQQGAYYGYTF.

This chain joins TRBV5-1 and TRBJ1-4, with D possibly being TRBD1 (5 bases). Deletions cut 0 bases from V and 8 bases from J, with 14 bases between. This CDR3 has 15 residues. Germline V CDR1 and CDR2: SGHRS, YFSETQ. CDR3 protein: CASSLEPQGREKLFF. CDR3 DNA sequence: TGCGCCAGCAGCTTGGAACCCCAGGGCAGGGAAAAACTGTTTTTT.

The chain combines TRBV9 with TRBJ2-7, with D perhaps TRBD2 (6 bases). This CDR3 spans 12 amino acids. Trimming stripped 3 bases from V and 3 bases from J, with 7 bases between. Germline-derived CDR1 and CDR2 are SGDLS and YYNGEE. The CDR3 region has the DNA TGTGCCAGCAGCGAGGGAGGCTACGAGCAGTACTTC. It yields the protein CASSEGGYEQYF.

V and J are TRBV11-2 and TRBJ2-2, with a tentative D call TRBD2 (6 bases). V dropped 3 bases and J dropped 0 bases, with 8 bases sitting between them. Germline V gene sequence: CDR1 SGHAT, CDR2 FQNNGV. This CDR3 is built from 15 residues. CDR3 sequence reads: CASSFSGSNTGELFF. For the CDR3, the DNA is TGTGCCAGCAGCTTTAGCGGATCGAACACCGGGGAGCTGTTTTTT.

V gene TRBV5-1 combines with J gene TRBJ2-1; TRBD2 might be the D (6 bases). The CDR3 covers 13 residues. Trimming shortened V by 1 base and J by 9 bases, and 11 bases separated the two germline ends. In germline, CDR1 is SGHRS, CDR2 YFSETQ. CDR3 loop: CASSLRGGVEQFF. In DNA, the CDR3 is TGCGCCAGCAGCTTGCGCGGAGGGGTTGAGCAGTTCTTC.

CDR3 DNA sequence: TGTGCCAGCAGCGTTCGTACAGGGGTCAACTATGGCTACACCTTC. This encodes CASSVRTGVNYGYTF. The chain uses TRBV9 and TRBJ1-2, with 7 nucleotides matching TRBD1. The trim removed 2 bases at V and 2 bases at J, leaving 6 bases unmatched. This CDR3 is 15 amino acids long. The germline gives CDR1 SGDLS, CDR2 YYNGEE. The variable domain in full, with the rest retrieved from reference TRBV9 and TRBJ1-2, is DSGVTQTPKHLITATGQRVTLRCSPRSGDLSVYWYQQSLDQGLQFLIQYYNGEERAKGNILERFSAQQFPDLHSELNLSSLELGDSALYFCASSVRTGVNYGYTFGSGTRLTVV.

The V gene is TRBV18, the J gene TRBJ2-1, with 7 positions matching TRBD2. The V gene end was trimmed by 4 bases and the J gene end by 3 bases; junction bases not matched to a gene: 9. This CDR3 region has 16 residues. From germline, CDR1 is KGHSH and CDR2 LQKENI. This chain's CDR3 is CASSLTTGGSYNEQFF. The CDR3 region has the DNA TGTGCCAGCTCACTCACGACTGGCGGGAGCTACAATGAGCAGTTCTTC.

Here the CDR3 reads CASSLAGQLNSPLHF. In DNA, the CDR3 is TGTGCCAGCAGCTTGGCCGGACAGTTAAATTCACCCCTCCACTTT. This chain connects TRBV5-4 to TRBJ1-6; a weak D match, TRBD1 (6 bases). In germline, CDR1 is SGHNT, CDR2 YYREEE (reference sequence). The germline V and J ends were trimmed by 0 bases and 7 bases, with 11 bases remaining between them. This CDR3 is built from 15 residues.

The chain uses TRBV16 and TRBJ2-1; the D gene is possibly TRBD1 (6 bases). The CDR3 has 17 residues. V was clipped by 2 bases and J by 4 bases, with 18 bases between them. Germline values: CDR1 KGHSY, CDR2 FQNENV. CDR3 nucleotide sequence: TGTGCCAGCAGCCAAGGGGGAGCCAGGGGAGATTACAATGAGCAGTTCTTC. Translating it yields CASSQGGARGDYNEQFF.

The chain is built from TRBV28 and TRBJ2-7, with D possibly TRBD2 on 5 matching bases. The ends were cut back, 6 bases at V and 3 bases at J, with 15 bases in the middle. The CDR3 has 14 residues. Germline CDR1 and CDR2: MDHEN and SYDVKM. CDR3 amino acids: CASRSTGIHYEQYF. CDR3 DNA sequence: TGTGCCAGCAGGAGTACCGGGATCCACTACGAGCAGTACTTC.

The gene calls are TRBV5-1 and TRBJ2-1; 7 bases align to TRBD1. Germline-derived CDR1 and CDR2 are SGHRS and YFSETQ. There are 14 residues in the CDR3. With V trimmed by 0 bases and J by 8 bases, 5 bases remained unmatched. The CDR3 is CASSLVRTGDEQFF. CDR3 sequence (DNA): TGCGCCAGCAGCTTGGTGAGGACAGGAGATGAGCAGTTCTTC.

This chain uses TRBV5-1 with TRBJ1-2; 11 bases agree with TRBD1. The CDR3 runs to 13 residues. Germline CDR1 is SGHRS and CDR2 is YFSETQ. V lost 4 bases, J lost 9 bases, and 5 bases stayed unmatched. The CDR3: CASSGTGGLSYTF. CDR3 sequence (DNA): TGCGCCAGCAGCGGGACAGGGGGTTTGAGCTACACCTTC.

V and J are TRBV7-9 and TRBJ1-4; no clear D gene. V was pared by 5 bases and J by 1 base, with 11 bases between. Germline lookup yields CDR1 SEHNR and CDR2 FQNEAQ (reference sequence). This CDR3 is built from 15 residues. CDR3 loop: CASSPPGGTNEKLFF. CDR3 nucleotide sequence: TGTGCCAGCAGCCCCCCGGGTGGAACTAATGAAAAACTGTTTTTT.

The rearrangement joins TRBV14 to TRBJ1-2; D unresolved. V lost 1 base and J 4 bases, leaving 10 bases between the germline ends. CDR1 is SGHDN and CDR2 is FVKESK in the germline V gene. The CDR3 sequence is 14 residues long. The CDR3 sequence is CASSQVAAGYGYTF. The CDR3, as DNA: TGTGCCAGCAGCCAAGTGGCAGCAGGCTATGGCTACACCTTC. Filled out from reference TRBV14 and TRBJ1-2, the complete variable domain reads EAGVTQFPSHSVIEKGQTVTLRCDPISGHDNLYWYRRVMGKEIKFLLHFVKESKQDESGMPNNRFLAERTGGTYSTLKVQPAELEDSGVYFCASSQVAAGYGYTFGSGTRLTVV.

The CDR3 nucleotides read TGTGCCAGCAGTATAAACCTATACAATGAGCAGTTCTTC. This encodes CASSINLYNEQFF. The chain combines TRBV11-3 with TRBJ2-1, with no clear D. Between the trimmed V and J ends, which lost 6 bases and 4 bases, there was a span of 10 bases. Germline V gene lookup returns CDR1 SGHNT and CDR2 YENEEA. The CDR3 consists of 13 residues.

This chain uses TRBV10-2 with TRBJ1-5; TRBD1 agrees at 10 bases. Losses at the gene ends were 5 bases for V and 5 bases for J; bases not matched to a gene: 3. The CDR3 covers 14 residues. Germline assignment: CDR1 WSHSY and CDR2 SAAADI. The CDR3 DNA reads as TGCGCCAGCAGTTGGACAGGGGGAGATCAGCCCCAGCATTTT. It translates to CASSWTGGDQPQHF.

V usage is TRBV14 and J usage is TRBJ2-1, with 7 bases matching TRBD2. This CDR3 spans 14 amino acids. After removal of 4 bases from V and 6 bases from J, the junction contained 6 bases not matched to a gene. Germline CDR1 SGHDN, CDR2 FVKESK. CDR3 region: CASSRSGLSNEQFF. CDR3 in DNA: TGTGCCAGCAGCCGATCGGGACTATCCAATGAGCAGTTCTTC.

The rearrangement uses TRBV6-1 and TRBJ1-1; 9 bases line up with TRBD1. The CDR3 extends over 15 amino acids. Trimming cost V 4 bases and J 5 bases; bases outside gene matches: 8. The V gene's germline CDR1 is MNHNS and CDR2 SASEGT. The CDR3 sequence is CASSAPGQGYTEAFF. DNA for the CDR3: TGTGCCAGCAGTGCGCCGGGACAGGGATATACTGAAGCTTTCTTT.

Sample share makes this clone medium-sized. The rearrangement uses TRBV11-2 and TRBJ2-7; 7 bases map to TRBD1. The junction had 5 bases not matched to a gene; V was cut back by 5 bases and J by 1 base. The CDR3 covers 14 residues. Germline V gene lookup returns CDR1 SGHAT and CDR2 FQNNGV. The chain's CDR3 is CASSPPTGSYEQYF. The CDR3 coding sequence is TGTGCCAGCAGCCCCCCGACAGGGTCCTACGAGCAGTACTTC.

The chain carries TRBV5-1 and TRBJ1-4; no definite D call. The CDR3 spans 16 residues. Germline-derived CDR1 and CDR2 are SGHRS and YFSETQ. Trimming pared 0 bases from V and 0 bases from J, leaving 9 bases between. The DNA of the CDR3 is TGCGCCAGCAGCTTGGACGGCGGTGCAACTAATGAAAAACTGTTTTTT. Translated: CASSLDGGATNEKLFF.

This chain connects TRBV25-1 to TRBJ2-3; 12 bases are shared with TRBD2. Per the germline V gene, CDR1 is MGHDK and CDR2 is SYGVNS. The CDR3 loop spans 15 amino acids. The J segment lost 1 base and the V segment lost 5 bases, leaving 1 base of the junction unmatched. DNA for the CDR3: TGTGCCAGCAGTCCTAGCGGGAGGGGCACAGATACGCAGTATTTT. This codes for CASSPSGRGTDTQYF.

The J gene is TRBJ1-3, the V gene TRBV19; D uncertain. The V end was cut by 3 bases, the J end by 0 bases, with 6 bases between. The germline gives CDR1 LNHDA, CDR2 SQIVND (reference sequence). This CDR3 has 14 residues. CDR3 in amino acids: CASSMYGSGNTIYF. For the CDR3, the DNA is TGTGCCAGTAGTATGTATGGCTCTGGAAACACCATATATTTT.